Listed below are T cell receptor beta chains from one sample, sequenced in a study of T-cell memory formation after mild COVID-19. Each CDR3 protein is one row after TCRdb ran MiXCR on the 5' RACE reads. The sample holds 250,000 to 300,000 distinct CDR3 sequences, less than 20% seen once. Sequenced input: PBMCs or a T cell subset sorted from them (not recorded which). The receptors shown here come from a man aged 18 to 30 who had mild COVID-19 (a few samples of this study predate the infection). Cell type and time point are not known. Both conserved end residues are part of each CDR3. D genes are given only for firm matches. Only part of the rows carry a size: once, few, many, or a class if the clone is expanded.

v_call	clone_size	d_call	j_call	cdr3_nt	cdr3_aa
TRBV2	.	TRBD1	TRBJ2-5	TGTGCCAGCAGTCGACAGGGGAAATCCGAGACCCAGTACTTC	CASSRQGKSETQYF
TRBV24-1	.	TRBD1	TRBJ1-5	TGTGCCACCAGTGATCCGACAGGGAATCAGCCCCAGCATTTT	CATSDPTGNQPQHF
TRBV18	.	TRBD1	TRBJ2-7	TGTGCCAGCTCACGGGACAGTAGCAACGAGCAGTACTTC	CASSRDSSNEQYF
TRBV15	.	.	TRBJ1-5	TGTGCCACCAGCTTGACAGGTGGAAATAGCAATCAGCCCCAGCATTTT	CATSLTGGNSNQPQHF
TRBV5-1	.	TRBD2	TRBJ2-3	TGCGCCAGCAGGAGAGGTAGCGGGGGCCTTAGCACAGATACGCAGTATTTT	CASRRGSGGLSTDTQYF
TRBV3-1	.	.	TRBJ2-5	TGTGCCAGCAGCCAAGCCCTCCACGGCGTATTCCAAGAGACCCAGTACTTC	CASSQALHGVFQETQYF
TRBV11-2	.	.	TRBJ2-7	TGTGCCAGCAGCCCAGTGGGGACAACCTACGAGCAGTACTTC	CASSPVGTTYEQYF
TRBV6-1	.	.	TRBJ2-1	TGTGCCAGCAGTGAAGCCGCGGTCTTAATTCCCAATGAGCAGTTCTTC	CASSEAAVLIPNEQFF
TRBV5-5	.	.	TRBJ2-7	TGTGCCAGCAGCTTGTACCGGGACGCGAGCTCCTACGAGCAGTACTTC	CASSLYRDASSYEQYF
TRBV24-1	few	TRBD2	TRBJ2-3	TGTGCCACCTTAGCGGGGGCCGAGCATACGCAGTATTTT	CATLAGAEHTQYF
TRBV29-1	.	.	TRBJ2-1	TGCAGCGTCCGACAGGGAGGGAGGAATGAGCAGTTCTTC	CSVRQGGRNEQFF
TRBV7-9	.	.	TRBJ2-5	TGTGCCAGCAGCTTCCGGGACGGACAAGAGACCCAGTACTTC	CASSFRDGQETQYF
TRBV27	.	.	TRBJ1-6	TGTGCCAGCAGAGACAACCCCGGAGGACGTTCACCCCTCCACTTT	CASRDNPGGRSPLHF
TRBV6-6	few	.	TRBJ1-1	TGTGCCAGCAGTGCACAGGGAGCAGCTTTCTTT	CASSAQGAAFF
TRBV7-6	few	.	TRBJ2-1	TGTGCCAGCAGTTATGAGGGAGATTCTACAGATGAGCAGTTCTTC	CASSYEGDSTDEQFF
TRBV6-6	few	.	TRBJ1-5	TGTGCCAGCCGCGACCCCAATCAGCCCCAGCATTTT	CASRDPNQPQHF
TRBV4-1	.	.	TRBJ2-3	TGCGCCAGCAGCCAACGGACTATCGGGGGATTAGGAGATACGCAGTATTTT	CASSQRTIGGLGDTQYF
TRBV27	once	TRBD1	TRBJ1-2	TGTGCCAGCAGTTTGACAGGGAAGGGCTACACCTTC	CASSLTGKGYTF
TRBV5-1	many	TRBD1	TRBJ1-1	TGCGCCAGCAGCTTGAGTCAGGGGGCCACTGAAGCTTTCTTT	CASSLSQGATEAFF
TRBV15	.	.	TRBJ1-6	TGTGCCACCAGCAGAGAAAGGGGGTCACCCCTCCACTTT	CATSRERGSPLHF
TRBV20-1	.	.	TRBJ2-7	TGCAGTGTTACGCCGACAGCCGGCGAGCAGTACTTC	CSVTPTAGEQYF
TRBV4-1	.	.	TRBJ1-4	TGCGCCAGCAGGGGGACGGCGCGACCTGGGAAACTGTTTTTT	CASRGTARPGKLFF
TRBV6-5	many	.	TRBJ1-1	TGTGCCAGCAGTTGGGGGACTGAAGCTTTCTTT	CASSWGTEAFF
TRBV10-3	.	.	TRBJ2-3	TGTGCCATCATGGGCGGAAATCCAACAGATACGCAGTATTTT	CAIMGGNPTDTQYF